The 23 T cell receptor beta chains reported below all come from one sample, sequenced in a study of CD8+ T cells in alopecia areata. Treatment specified: oral pan-JAK inhibitor, 5-10 mg twice daily. RNA extraction was followed by reverse transcription into cDNA, which acted as the sequencing template. Profiling relied on immunoSEQ multiplex PCR, and the TCRdb table lists in-frame clones only, not all of them. This table has 200,000 to 250,000 clones, roughly 56% appearing once. The sample consisted of CD4+ T cells sorted from blood, taken at week 4, from a patient treated with tofacitinib. The receptors here all came from a human donor with alopecia areata.

The J gene is TRBJ2-3, the V gene TRBV9; 8 nucleotides agree with TRBD2. Trimming at V came to 0 bases and at J to 6 bases, leaving 6 bases not matched to a gene. The CDR3 has 15 amino acids. Germline V gives CDR1 SGDLS, CDR2 YYNGEE. CDR3 sequence (DNA): TGTGCCAGCAGCGTAGCAGCGGGGGATGCGGATACGCAGTATTTT. Protein: CASSVAAGDADTQYF.

The genes are TRBV7-3 and TRBJ2-7; 8 nucleotides align to TRBD1. Germline values: CDR1 SGHTA, CDR2 FQGTGA. This CDR3 has 15 residues. J gave up 2 bases and V 4 bases, and 7 bases lay outside the gene matches. As DNA, the CDR3 is TGTGCCAGCAGCTCCGCCGGGACAGGTCCCTACGAGCAGTACTTC. This codes for CASSSAGTGPYEQYF.

This clone was picked up a small number of times. This sequence joins TRBV5-4 and TRBJ1-4, with 8 nucleotides matching TRBD1. V lost 4 bases and J lost 5; bases outside the gene matches: 4. There are 14 residues in the CDR3. Germline CDR1 SGHNT, CDR2 YYREEE (reference sequence). This CDR3 is CASSTRTGNEKLFF. The CDR3 DNA follows: TGTGCCAGCAGCACCAGGACAGGGAATGAAAAACTGTTTTTT.

This clone was detected only a few times. This rearrangement joins TRBV11-2 to TRBJ2-2, with TRBD1 identical over 8 bases. There are 14 residues in the CDR3. CDR1 is SGHAT, CDR2 FQNNGV, per germline. With 3 bases clipped from V and 4 bases from J, the junction kept 1 base outside the gene matches. CDR3 residues: CASSFDRGTGELFF. The CDR3 nucleotides read TGTGCCAGCAGCTTCGACAGGGGCACCGGGGAGCTGTTTTTT. The full variable domain, with the rest looked up from reference TRBV11-2 and TRBJ2-2, is EAGVAQSPRYKIIEKRQSVAFWCNPISGHATLYWYQQILGQGPKLLIQFQNNGVVDDSQLPKDRFSAERLKGVDSTLKIQPAKLEDSAVYLCASSFDRGTGELFFGEGSRLTVL.

The rearrangement uses TRBV29-1 and TRBJ2-7; a weak D match, TRBD1 (6 bases). The CDR3 extends over 12 amino acids. Germline V gene lookup returns CDR1 SQVTM and CDR2 ANQGSEA. V was cut by 6 bases and J by 0 bases, with 9 bases left in between. This CDR3 is CSVRGNSYEQYF. In DNA form, the CDR3 reads TGCAGCGTCAGGGGAAACTCCTACGAGCAGTACTTC.

This clone was seen only a few times. The chain uses TRBV29-1 and TRBJ1-2, with TRBD1 matching 8 bases. With V trimmed by 0 bases and J by 5 bases, 2 bases remained unmatched. CDR1 SQVTM and CDR2 ANQGSEA come from the germline V gene. This CDR3 region has 13 residues. CDR3 residues: CSVEDGTGYGYTF. The DNA of the CDR3 is TGCAGCGTTGAAGACGGGACAGGATATGGCTACACCTTC. Together with reference TRBV29-1 and TRBJ1-2, the CDR3 gives the full variable domain: SAVISQKPSRDICQRGTSLTIQCQVDSQVTMMFWYRQQPGQSLTLIATANQGSEATYESGFVIDKFPISRPNLTFSTLTVSNMSPEDSSIYLCSVEDGTGYGYTFGSGTRLTVV.

The rearrangement uses TRBV7-9 and TRBJ2-5, with unresolved D. V gave up 1 base and J gave up 6 bases, with 18 bases separating them. Looked up from germline, CDR1 is SEHNR and CDR2 is FQNEAQ (reference sequence). The CDR3 covers 16 residues. DNA for the CDR3: TGTGCCAGCAGCTTAGGCGTCCCAAACCTGTTAAAGACCCAGTACTTC. It yields the protein CASSLGVPNLLKTQYF.

The gene calls are TRBV7-6 and TRBJ2-5; 7 positions agree with TRBD2. V shed 2 bases, J shed 4 bases, and the junction held 1 base outside the gene matches. Germline CDR1 SGHVS, CDR2 FNYEAQ. The CDR3 spans 13 residues. The CDR3, as DNA: TGTGCCAGCAGCTTAAGGGAGGGAGAGACCCAGTACTTC. It is translated as CASSLREGETQYF.

The rearrangement links TRBV6-6 to TRBJ2-1; weak D call: TRBD2 (5 bases). Germline V gene sequence: CDR1 MNHNY, CDR2 SVGAGI (reference sequence). V was clipped by 5 bases and J by 5 bases, with 13 bases between them. This CDR3 has 14 amino acids. DNA for the CDR3: TGTGCCAGCAGTCCTCGACCCGGGAACAATGAGCAGTTCTTC. This sequence encodes CASSPRPGNNEQFF.

This clone has just one count. This chain links TRBV29-1 with TRBJ2-2; D ambiguous. Germline V gives CDR1 SQVTM, CDR2 ANQGSEA. CDR3 length equals 8 residues. Trimming stripped 7 bases from V and 7 bases from J, with 1 base between. The CDR3 protein is CSDGELFF. The CDR3 region has the DNA TGCAGCGACGGGGAGCTGTTTTTT.

The chain has TRBV30 and TRBJ1-2; D unresolved. CDR1 and CDR2 from the germline V gene are GTSNPN and SVGIG (reference sequence). V lost 1 base to trimming and J lost 4 bases, with 7 bases between them. The CDR3 is made up of 12 amino acids. In DNA form, the CDR3 reads TGTGCCTGGAGTGGAGGCCGCTATGGCTACACCTTC. This translates into CAWSGGRYGYTF.

V is TRBV18 and J is TRBJ2-7; the D gene is possibly TRBD2 (6 bases). Germline V CDR1 and CDR2: KGHSH, LQKENI. Trimming left V 6 bases short and J 2 bases short, with 14 bases between. This CDR3 contains 14 residues. DNA of the CDR3: TGTGCCAGCTCTCCCCGGGGGTTCCCCTACGAGCAGTACTTC. It specifies CASSPRGFPYEQYF.

This clone was seen a few times. This chain links TRBV30 with TRBJ2-7; 7 bases align to TRBD1. The length of the CDR3 is 13 residues. Looked up from germline, CDR1 is GTSNPN and CDR2 is SVGIG (reference sequence). The V segment lost 4 bases and the J segment 4 bases; nucleotides outside the gene matches: 7. The chain's CDR3 is CAWNRQGNYEQYF. In DNA, the CDR3 is TGTGCCTGGAACCGACAGGGAAATTACGAGCAGTACTTC.

V usage is TRBV2 and J usage is TRBJ2-1, with D unclear. Looked up from germline, CDR1 is SNHLY and CDR2 is FYNNEI. Between the trimmed V and J ends, which lost 6 bases and 7 bases, there was a span of 7 bases. The CDR3 is made up of 11 amino acids. CDR3 residues: CASSLVNEQFF. In DNA form, the CDR3 reads TGTGCCAGCAGCCTAGTAAATGAGCAGTTCTTC.

On this clone itself: One end of the junction does not line up with germline, which may come from a read error. The chain is built from TRBV2 and TRBJ1-6; 8 positions match TRBD1. The CDR3 is 13 residues long. CDR1 is SNHLY, CDR2 FYNNEI, per germline. Here the CDR3 DNA reads TGTGCCAGCAGGGAAGACAGGGGATCACCCCTCCACTTT. This gives the protein CASREDRGSPLHF. The full variable domain, its missing parts supplied by reference TRBV2 and TRBJ1-6, is EPEVTQTPSHQVTQMGQEVILRCVPISNHLYFYWYRQILGQKVEFLVSFYNNEISEKSEIFDDQFSVERPDGSNFTLKIRSTKLEDSAMYFCASREDRGSPLHFGNGTRLTVT.

This chain joins TRBV30 and TRBJ1-2, with D unresolved. The CDR3 length is 12 residues. Germline CDR1 GTSNPN, CDR2 SVGIG (reference sequence). V was trimmed by 4 bases and J by 8 bases, leaving 14 bases between them. CDR3 sequence (DNA): TGTGCCTGGATGCCTGCACGTGGGGGCTACACCTTC. It is translated as CAWMPARGGYTF.

This clone has at least ten counts. The rearrangement links TRBV29-1 to TRBJ2-2, with D perhaps TRBD2 (5 bases). V lost 7 bases and J 3 bases, leaving 9 bases between the germline ends. The CDR3 is 12 amino acids. Germline-derived CDR1 and CDR2 are SQVTM and ANQGSEA. CDR3 loop: CSALRDTGELFF. DNA for the CDR3: TGCAGCGCTTTGAGGGACACCGGGGAGCTGTTTTTT.

V usage is TRBV30 and J usage is TRBJ1-5, with 11 positions matching TRBD1. CDR1 is GTSNPN and CDR2 is SVGIG in the germline V gene (reference sequence). With V trimmed by 0 bases and J by 7 bases, 8 bases remained unmatched. The CDR3 covers 16 residues. CDR3 amino acids: CAWSVRTGGAGQPQHF. CDR3 nucleotide sequence: TGTGCCTGGAGTGTTAGGACAGGGGGCGCGGGACAGCCCCAGCATTTT.

This clone came up a few times. V is TRBV29-1 and J is TRBJ2-1; 10 bases match TRBD1. V lost 6 bases and J lost 7; bases outside the gene matches: 12. The CDR3 has 15 residues. The germline V gene encodes CDR1 SQVTM and CDR2 ANQGSEA. Here the CDR3 reads CSVRRPGQGLNEQFF. The DNA for the CDR3 is TGCAGCGTGCGGCGTCCGGGACAGGGGTTGAATGAGCAGTTCTTC.

This clone occurred a few times. The CDR3 sequence: CASSGAVANYGYTF. In DNA form, the CDR3 reads TGTGCCAGCAGTGGGGCGGTAGCTAACTATGGCTACACCTTC. The chain is built from TRBV2 and TRBJ1-2; D unresolved. Germline V CDR1 and CDR2: SNHLY, FYNNEI. The CDR3 has 14 residues. V lost 4 bases and J 0 bases, leaving 9 bases between the germline ends.

This chain joins TRBV5-1 and TRBJ2-7; D is undetermined. The CDR3 runs to 11 residues. Trimming left V 0 bases short and J 4 bases short, with 2 bases between. CDR1 is SGHRS and CDR2 is YFSETQ in the germline V gene. In nucleotides, the CDR3 is TGCGCCAGCAGCTTGGAGTACGAGCAGTACTTC. This codes for CASSLEYEQYF.

This clone was picked up a small number of times. This rearrangement joins TRBV9 to TRBJ2-7, with 7 nucleotides matching TRBD1. Germline V gives CDR1 SGDLS, CDR2 YYNGEE. With V trimmed by 4 bases and J by 2 bases, 3 bases remained unmatched. CDR3 length: 13 amino acids. CDR3 bases: TGTGCCAGCAGCACCGGGACAGCCTACGAGCAGTACTTC. Translation gives CASSTGTAYEQYF.

This clone was observed a handful of times. This rearrangement joins TRBV11-1 to TRBJ1-2, with 7 bases lining up with TRBD1. CDR3 length: 13 residues. V trimming: 5 bases; J trimming: 7 bases; junction bases outside the gene matches: 7. Germline values: CDR1 SGHAT, CDR2 FQDESV (reference sequence). The CDR3 bases are TGTGCCAGCAGCGAACAGGGGACGAGTGGCTACACCTTC. It translates to CASSEQGTSGYTF.